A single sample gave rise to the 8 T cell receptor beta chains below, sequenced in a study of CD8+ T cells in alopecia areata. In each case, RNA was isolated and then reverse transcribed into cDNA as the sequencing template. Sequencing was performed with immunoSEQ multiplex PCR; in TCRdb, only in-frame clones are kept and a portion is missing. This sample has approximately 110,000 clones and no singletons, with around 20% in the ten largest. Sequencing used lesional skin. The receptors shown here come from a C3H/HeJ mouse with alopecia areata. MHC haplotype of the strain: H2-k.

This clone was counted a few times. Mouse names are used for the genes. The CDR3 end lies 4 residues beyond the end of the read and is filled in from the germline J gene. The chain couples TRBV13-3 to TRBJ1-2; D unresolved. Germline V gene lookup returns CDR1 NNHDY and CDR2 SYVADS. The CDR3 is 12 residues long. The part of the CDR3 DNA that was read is TGTGCCAGCAGTGATCTCCAGGTC. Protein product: CASSDLQV. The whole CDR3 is CASSDLQVDYTF.

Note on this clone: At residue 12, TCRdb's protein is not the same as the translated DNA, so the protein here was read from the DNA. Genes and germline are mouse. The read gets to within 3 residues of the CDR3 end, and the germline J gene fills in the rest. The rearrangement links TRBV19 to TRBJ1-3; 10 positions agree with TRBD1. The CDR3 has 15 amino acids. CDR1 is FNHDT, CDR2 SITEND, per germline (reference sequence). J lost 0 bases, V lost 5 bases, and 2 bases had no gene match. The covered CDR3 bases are TGTGCCAGCAGGGACAGGGGGGTTTCTGGAAATACG. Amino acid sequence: CASRDRGVSGNT. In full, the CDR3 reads CASRDRGVSGNTLYF.

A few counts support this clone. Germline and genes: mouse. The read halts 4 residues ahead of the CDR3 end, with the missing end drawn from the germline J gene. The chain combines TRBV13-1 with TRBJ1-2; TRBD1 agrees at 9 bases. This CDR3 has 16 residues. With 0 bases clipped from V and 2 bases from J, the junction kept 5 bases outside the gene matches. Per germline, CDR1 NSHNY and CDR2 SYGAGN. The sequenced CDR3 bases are TGTGCCAGCAGTGATGCCCGGGACAGGGTTAACTCC. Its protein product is CASSDARDRVNS. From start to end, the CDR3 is CASSDARDRVNSDYTF.

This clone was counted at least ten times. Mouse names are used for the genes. The covered CDR3 bases are TGTGCCAGCAGCCCCGGCAGGGGGCCCGAA. It is translated as CASSPGRGPE. The complete CDR3 reads CASSPGRGPERLFF. This rearrangement joins TRBV13-3 to TRBJ1-4, with 8 positions matching TRBD1. The CDR3 end is not reached by the read, which stops 4 residues before it; the germline J gene fills it in. The CDR3 consists of 14 residues. The germline CDR1 and CDR2 sequences are NNHDY and SYVADS.

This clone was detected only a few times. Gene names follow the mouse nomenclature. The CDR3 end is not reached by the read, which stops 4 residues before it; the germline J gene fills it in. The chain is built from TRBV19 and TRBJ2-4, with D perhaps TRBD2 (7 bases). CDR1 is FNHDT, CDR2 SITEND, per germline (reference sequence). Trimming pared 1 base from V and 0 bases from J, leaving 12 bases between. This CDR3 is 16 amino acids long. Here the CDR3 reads CASSILGGHSQNTLYF. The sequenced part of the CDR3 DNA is TGTGCCAGCAGTATATTGGGGGGCCATAGTCAAAAC.

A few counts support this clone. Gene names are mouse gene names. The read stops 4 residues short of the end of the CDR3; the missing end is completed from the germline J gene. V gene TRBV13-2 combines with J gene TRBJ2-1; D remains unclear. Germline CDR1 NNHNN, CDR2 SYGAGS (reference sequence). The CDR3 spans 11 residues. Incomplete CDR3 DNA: TGTGCCAGCGGAGCGAGGGCT. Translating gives CASGARA. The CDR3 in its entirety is CASGARAEQFF.

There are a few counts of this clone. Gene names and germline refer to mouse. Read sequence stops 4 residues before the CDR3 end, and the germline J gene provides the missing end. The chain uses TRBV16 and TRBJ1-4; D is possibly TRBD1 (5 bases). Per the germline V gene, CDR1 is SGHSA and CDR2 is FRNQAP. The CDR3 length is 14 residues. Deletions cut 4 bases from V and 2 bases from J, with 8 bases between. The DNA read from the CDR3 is TGTGCAAGCAGCTCCGGGGGGTCCAACGAA. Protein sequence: CASSSGGSNE. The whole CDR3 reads CASSSGGSNERLFF. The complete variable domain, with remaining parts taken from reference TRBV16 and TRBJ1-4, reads NAGVIQTPRHKVTGKGQEATLWCEPISGHSAVFWYRQTIVQGLEFLTYFRNQAPIDDSGMPKERFSAQMPNQSHSTLKIQSTQPQDSAVYLCASSSGGSNERLFFGHGTKLSVL.

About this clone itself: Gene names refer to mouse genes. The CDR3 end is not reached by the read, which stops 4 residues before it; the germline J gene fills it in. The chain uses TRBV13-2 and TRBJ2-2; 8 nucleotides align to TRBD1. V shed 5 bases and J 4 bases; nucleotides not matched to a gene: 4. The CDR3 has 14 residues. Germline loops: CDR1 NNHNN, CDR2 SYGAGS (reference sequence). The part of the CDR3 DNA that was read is TGTGCCAGCGGGGACAGGGCCCCCACCGGG. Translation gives CASGDRAPTG. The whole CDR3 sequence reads CASGDRAPTGQLYF.